The TCR beta chain described here comes from a study of CD8+CD57+ T cells in acquired aplastic anemia. TCR beta VDJ and CDR3 profiles were obtained from a genomic DNA template. TCRdb processed the reads anew with MiXCR; each CDR3 protein has one entry. The repertoire has around 170,000 distinct CDR3 sequences, around 43% of them found once; the top ten carry 3.2%. It was patients with CD8+CD57+ cell expansion by flow cytometry who were chosen for sequencing. This clonotype came up many times. CDR3 length: 14 residues. Germline CDR1 LGHNT, CDR2 FRNRAP. V was trimmed by 3 bases and J by 4 bases, leaving 13 bases between them.

This chain connects TRBV12-5 to TRBJ2-7; unclear D gene. This sequence was found in a human donor with aplastic anemia. The sample consisted of sorted CD4+, CD8+, or CD8+CD57+ T cells (not recorded which) from PBMCs. This CDR3 reads CASGFHSDFYEQYF. The CDR3 bases are TGTGCTAGTGGTTTCCATTCCGATTTTTACGAGCAGTACTTC.